The source of this TCR beta chain is a study of patients and donors after allogeneic stem cell transplantation. TCRdb re-called the RT-PCR reads with MiXCR, one entry per CDR3 protein. Seen here are 150,000 to 250,000 distinct CDR3 sequences, 40% to 45% observed once, and the top ten hold about 35%. This CDR3 comprises 15 residues. Germline V lookup: CDR1 MNHEY, CDR2 SVGAGI. V was pared by 2 bases and J by 5 bases, with 8 bases of the junction left unmatched. The sequenced sample consisted of blood, either unsorted or a sorted T cell fraction (not recorded which). The J gene is TRBJ1-2, the V gene TRBV6-5; TRBD1 matches 7 bases. This sequence originates from a human donor who was either an allogeneic HSCT recipient or a stem cell or donor lymphocyte infusion donor (not recorded which). It is not recorded whose cells these are; they may come from a transplant donor. CDR3 residues: CASSYNRDRMYGYTF. CDR3 bases: TGTGCCAGCAGTTACAACCGGGACAGAATGTATGGCTACACCTTC.